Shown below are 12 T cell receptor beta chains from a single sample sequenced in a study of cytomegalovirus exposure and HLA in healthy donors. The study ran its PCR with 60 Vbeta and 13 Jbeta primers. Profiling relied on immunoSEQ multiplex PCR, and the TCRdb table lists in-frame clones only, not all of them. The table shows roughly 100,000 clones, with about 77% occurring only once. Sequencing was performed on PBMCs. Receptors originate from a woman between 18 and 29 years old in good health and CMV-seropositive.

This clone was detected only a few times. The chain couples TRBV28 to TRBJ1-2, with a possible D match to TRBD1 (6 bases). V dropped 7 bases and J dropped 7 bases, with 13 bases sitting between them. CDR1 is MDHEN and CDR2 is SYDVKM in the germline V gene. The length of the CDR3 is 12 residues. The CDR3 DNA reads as TGTGCCAGCACCCAAGGGGGACGTGGCTACACCTTC. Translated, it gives CASTQGGRGYTF.

CDR3 in DNA: TGTGCCAGCAGCGAGCGGGGCACTGAAGCTTTCTTT. Protein: CASSERGTEAFF. The chain employs TRBV9 and TRBJ1-1; no clear D. Germline V gene sequence: CDR1 SGDLS, CDR2 YYNGEE. The CDR3 extends over 12 amino acids. Trimming removed 3 bases at V and 4 bases at J, with 7 bases between. Using reference TRBV9 and TRBJ1-1 for the parts outside the CDR3, the full variable domain is DSGVTQTPKHLITATGQRVTLRCSPRSGDLSVYWYQQSLDQGLQFLIQYYNGEERAKGNILERFSAQQFPDLHSELNLSSLELGDSALYFCASSERGTEAFFGQGTRLTVV.

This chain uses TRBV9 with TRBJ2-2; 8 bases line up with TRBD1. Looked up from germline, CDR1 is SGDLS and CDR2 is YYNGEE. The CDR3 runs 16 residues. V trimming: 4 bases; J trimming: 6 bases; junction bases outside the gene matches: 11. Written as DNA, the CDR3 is TGTGCCAGCAGCTCTCGGACAGGGATGAATGCCGGGGAGCTGTTTTTT. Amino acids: CASSSRTGMNAGELFF.

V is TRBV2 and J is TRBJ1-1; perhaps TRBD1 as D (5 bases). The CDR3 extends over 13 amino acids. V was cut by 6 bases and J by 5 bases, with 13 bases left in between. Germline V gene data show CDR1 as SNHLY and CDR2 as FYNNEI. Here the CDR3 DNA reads TGTGCCAGCAGACCTACAGGACCGACTGAAGCTTTCTTT. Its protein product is CASRPTGPTEAFF.

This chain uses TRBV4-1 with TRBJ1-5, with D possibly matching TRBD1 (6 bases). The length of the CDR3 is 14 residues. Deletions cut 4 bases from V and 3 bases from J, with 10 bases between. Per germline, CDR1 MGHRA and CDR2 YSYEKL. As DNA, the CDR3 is TGCGCCAGCAGCCCCTGGACAGACAATCAGCCCCAGCATTTT. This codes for CASSPWTDNQPQHF.

The CDR3 nucleotides read TGTGCCAGCAGTTCCGGTCAGGGGGTTGGCTACGAGCAGTACTTC. Translation gives CASSSGQGVGYEQYF. This chain connects TRBV27 to TRBJ2-7, with 7 nucleotides matching TRBD1. CDR3 length: 15 amino acids. The germline V gene encodes CDR1 MNHEY and CDR2 SMNVEV (reference sequence). V lost 4 bases and J lost 3; bases outside the gene matches: 9.

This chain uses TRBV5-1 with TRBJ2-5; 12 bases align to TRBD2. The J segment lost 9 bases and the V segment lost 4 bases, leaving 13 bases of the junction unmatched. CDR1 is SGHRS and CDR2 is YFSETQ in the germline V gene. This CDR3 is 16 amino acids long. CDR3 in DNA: TGCGCCAGCAGCCGGGGGCTAGCGGGAGGGCCCCGGGCCCAGTACTTC. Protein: CASSRGLAGGPRAQYF.

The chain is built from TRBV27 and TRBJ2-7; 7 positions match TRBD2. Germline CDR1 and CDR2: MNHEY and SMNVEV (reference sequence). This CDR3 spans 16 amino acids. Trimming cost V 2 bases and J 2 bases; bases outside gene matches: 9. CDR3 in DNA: TGTGCCAGCAGTTTAGGGGGGGGGACTGGAACCTACGAGCAGTACTTC. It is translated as CASSLGGGTGTYEQYF.

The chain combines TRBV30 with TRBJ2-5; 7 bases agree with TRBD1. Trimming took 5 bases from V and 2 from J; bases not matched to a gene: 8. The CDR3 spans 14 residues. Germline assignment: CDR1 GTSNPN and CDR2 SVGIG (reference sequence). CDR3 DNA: TGTGCCTGGGGACCGGGACAGCTACAAGAGACCCAGTACTTC. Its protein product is CAWGPGQLQETQYF.

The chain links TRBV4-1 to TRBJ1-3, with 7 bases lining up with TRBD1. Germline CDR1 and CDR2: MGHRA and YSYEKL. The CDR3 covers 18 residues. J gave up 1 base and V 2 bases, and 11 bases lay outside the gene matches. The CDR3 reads CASSQPTGDRESGNTIYF. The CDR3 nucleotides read TGCGCCAGCAGCCAACCTACAGGGGATCGGGAATCTGGAAACACCATATATTTT.

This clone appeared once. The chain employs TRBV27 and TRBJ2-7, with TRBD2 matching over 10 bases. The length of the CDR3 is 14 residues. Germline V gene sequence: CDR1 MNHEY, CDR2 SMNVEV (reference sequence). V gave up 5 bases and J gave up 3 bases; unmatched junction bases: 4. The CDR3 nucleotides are TGTGCCAGCAGTGGGTTAGCGGGGGGCTACGAGCAGTACTTC. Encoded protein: CASSGLAGGYEQYF.

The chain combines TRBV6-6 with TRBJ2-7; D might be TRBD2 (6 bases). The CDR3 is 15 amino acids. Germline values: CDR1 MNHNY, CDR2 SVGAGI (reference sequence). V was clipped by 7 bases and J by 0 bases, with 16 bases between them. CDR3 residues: CASTHGGTSSYEQYF. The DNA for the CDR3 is TGTGCCAGCACACACGGGGGAACTAGCTCCTACGAGCAGTACTTC.